This entry concerns a single T cell receptor (beta chain). This record belongs to a study of monozygotic twins with inflammatory bowel disease. TCRdb re-analyzed the 5' RACE reads; it lists each CDR3 protein once, without DNA. The sample has approximately 100,000 distinct CDR3 sequences. The germline CDR1 and CDR2 sequences are SEHNR and FQNEAQ (reference sequence). The CDR3 is 14 residues long. This chain connects TRBV7-9 to TRBJ2-7; TCRdb's D gene call, TRBD1, goes unchecked for lack of DNA. The sample comprised blood. The clonotype originates from a human donor with ulcerative colitis or Crohn's disease, or a healthy co-twin of an affected twin (not recorded which). CDR3 residues: CASSYPRGEEGQYF. The whole variable domain, remainder taken from reference TRBV7-9 and TRBJ2-7, is DTGVSQNPRHKITKRGQNVTFRCDPISEHNRLYWYRQTLGQGPEFLTYFQNEAQLEKSRLLSDRFSAERPKGSFSTLEIQRTEQGDSAMYLCASSYPRGEEGQYFGPGTRLTVT.